This TCR beta chain comes out of a study of PD-1 blockade in classical Hodgkin lymphoma. The overall study: Nivolumab dosing for patients was 3 mg/kg, administered intravenously every 2 weeks. Study-wide results and limits: At baseline, newly diagnosed patients reportedly showed less TCR diversity than healthy donors.

Every patient experienced relapse after autologous stem cell transplantation, and brentuximab vedotin exposure varied. Only in-frame clones appear in the TCRdb table, and some are missing; sequencing was by immunoSEQ multiplex PCR. In the table there are approximately 100,000 clones, around 88% of which are singletons. Germline values: CDR1 SNHLY, CDR2 FYNNEI. The CDR3 consists of 13 residues. Between the trimmed V and J ends, which lost 4 bases and 6 bases, there was a span of 10 bases. This clone was counted only a few times. Antigen unknown. The sample in question was peripheral blood mononuclear cells (PBMCs), obtained before the second cycle of nivolumab. The TCR was taken from a human donor with classical Hodgkin lymphoma. This chain links TRBV2 with TRBJ1-5; the D gene is possibly TRBD1 (5 bases). In nucleotides, the CDR3 is TGTGCCAGCAGTGTCGGGGGGATTCAGCCCCAGCATTTT. Its translation: CASSVGGIQPQHF.